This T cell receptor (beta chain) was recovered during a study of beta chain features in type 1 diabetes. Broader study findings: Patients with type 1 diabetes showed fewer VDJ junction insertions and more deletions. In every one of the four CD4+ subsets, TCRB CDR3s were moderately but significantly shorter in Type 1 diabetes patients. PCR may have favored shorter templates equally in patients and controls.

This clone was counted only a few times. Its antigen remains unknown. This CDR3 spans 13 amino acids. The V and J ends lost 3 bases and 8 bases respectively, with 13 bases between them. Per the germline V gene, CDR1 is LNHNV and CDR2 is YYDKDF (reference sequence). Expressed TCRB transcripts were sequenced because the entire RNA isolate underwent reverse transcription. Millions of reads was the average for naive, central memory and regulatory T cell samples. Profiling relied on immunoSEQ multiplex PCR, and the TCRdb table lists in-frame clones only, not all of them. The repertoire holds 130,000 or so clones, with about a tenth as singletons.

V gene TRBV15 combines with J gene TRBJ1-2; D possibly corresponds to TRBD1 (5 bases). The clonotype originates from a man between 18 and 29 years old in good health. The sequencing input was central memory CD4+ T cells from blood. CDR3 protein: CATSRGRGRGYTF. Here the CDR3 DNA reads TGTGCCACCAGCAGGGGGAGGGGACGAGGCTACACCTTC.